This T cell receptor beta chain is drawn from a study of shared clonotypes between healthy human individuals. The authors distributed each subset's genomic DNA evenly over several immunoSEQ plates. Ten immunoSEQ deep assay plates served to sequence unsorted PBMC DNA. Authors' analysis steps: ImmunoSEQ gave junction-only sequences without quality scores, so filtering differed. TCRdb's copy holds only in-frame clones and misses some; the assay was immunoSEQ multiplex PCR. V and J calls and clone size are those listed in that table; D and trimming were worked out from the DNA. The profile shows 490,000 or so clones, over 65% of them singletons. This receptor was identified in a woman aged 40 to 50 in good health. Some clones in this sample may be carry-over from other donors' samples. Sequencing was performed on PBMCs.

CDR3 nucleotide sequence: TGTGCCAGCAGCTTAGAGGGGGCGGACAGGACAAATGAGCAGTTCTTC. Translation: CASSLEGADRTNEQFF. This sequence joins TRBV11-1 and TRBJ2-1; 7 bases line up with TRBD1. Germline lookup yields CDR1 SGHAT and CDR2 FQDESV (reference sequence). CDR3 length: 16 residues. J gave up 7 bases and V 1 base, and 10 bases lay outside the gene matches.